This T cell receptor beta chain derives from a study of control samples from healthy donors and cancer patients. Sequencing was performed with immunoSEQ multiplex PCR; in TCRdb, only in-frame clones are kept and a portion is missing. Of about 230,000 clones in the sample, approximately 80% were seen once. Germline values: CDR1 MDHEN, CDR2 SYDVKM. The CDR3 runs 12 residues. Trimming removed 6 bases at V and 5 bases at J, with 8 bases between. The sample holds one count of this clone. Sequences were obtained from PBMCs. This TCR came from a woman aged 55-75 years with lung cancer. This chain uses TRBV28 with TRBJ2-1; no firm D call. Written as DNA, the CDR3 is TGTGCCAGCAGCAGAGCCCACAATGAGCAGTTCTTC. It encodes CASSRAHNEQFF.